The next 12 T cell receptor beta chains were all read from a single sample in a study of metastatic and nonmetastatic thyroid tumors. The entire patient cohort was treatment-naive prior to thyroid surgery. TCRdb re-clonotyped the PCR reads through MiXCR. The sample has 30,000 to 35,000 clones; 15% are singletons. The sample taken for sequencing was blood. Receptors were obtained from a male donor with papillary thyroid cancer or a benign thyroid nodule (not recorded which). Some clones in this sample may be carry-over from other donors' samples.

This clone was observed at least ten times. A much larger clone sits a single nucleotide away, making a read error possible. Here the CDR3 reads CAGSLMSGGTDTQYF. The DNA of the CDR3 is TGCGCCGGCAGCTTAATGAGCGGAGGCACAGATACGCAGTATTTT. The chain is built from TRBV5-1 and TRBJ2-3, with D maybe TRBD2 (5 bases). Germline CDR1 is SGHRS and CDR2 is YFSETQ. The CDR3 has 15 amino acids.

This clone appeared a few times. This may be a read error, as it is one base from a much larger clone. Other DNA variants within this sample encode the same CDR3. The genes are TRBV19 and TRBJ1-2; no definite D call. The CDR3 totals 13 residues. Germline V lookup: CDR1 LNHDA, CDR2 SQIVND (reference sequence). CDR3 sequence (DNA): TGTGCCAGTATGGGGAATCTGAACTACGGCTACACCTTC. Translation gives CASMGNLNYGYTF.

A note on this clone: At one boundary the junction diverges from the germline segment, which might be a read error. This chain links TRBV7-2 with TRBJ1-2; D perhaps matches TRBD1 (5 bases). The CDR3 has 15 amino acids. Germline-derived CDR1 and CDR2 are SGHTA and FQGNSA. CDR3 loop: CASRRGFLRGEGYTF. For the CDR3, the DNA is TGTGCCAGCAGACGGGGTTTCTTGAGGGGTGAGGGCTACACCTTT.

This clone has ten or more counts. The V call is TRBV20-1, the J call TRBJ2-5, with TRBD2 identical over 11 bases. The CDR3 extends over 16 amino acids. The V segment lost 4 bases and the J segment 5 bases; nucleotides outside the gene matches: 12. CDR1 is DFQATT, CDR2 SNEGSKA, per germline (reference sequence). CDR3 region: CSAKSWETSGTETQYF. CDR3 nucleotides: TGCAGTGCTAAGTCCTGGGAGACTAGCGGGACCGAGACCCAGTACTTC.

As regards this clone: Compared with germline, one end of the junction differs, possibly owing to a read error. The chain has TRBV4-2 and TRBJ2-3; 8 nucleotides align to TRBD2. Germline loops: CDR1 LGHNA, CDR2 YNFKEQ. The CDR3 runs 17 residues. CDR3 coding DNA: TGTGTCAGCAGCCAACGCGGGACCGGGACTAGTACAGATACGCAGTATTTT. This translates into CVSSQRGTGTSTDTQYF.

This clone was counted many times. The J gene is TRBJ1-4, the V gene TRBV3-1; D possibly corresponds to TRBD1 (6 bases). Germline CDR1 reads LGHDT; CDR2 reads YNNKEL (reference sequence). CDR3 size: 16 residues. Trimming removed 2 bases at V and 10 bases at J, with 20 bases between. For the CDR3, the DNA is TGTGCCAGCAGCCAAACAGACAGGCGGATGGGGATAAAACTGTTTTTT. Translated, it gives CASSQTDRRMGIKLFF.

V gene TRBV20-1 combines with J gene TRBJ2-5; D is ambiguous. This CDR3 has 11 amino acids. CDR1 and CDR2 from the germline V gene are DFQATT and SNEGSKA (reference sequence). V lost 5 bases, J lost 5 bases, and 9 bases lay in between. The CDR3 nucleotides are TGCAGTGCTGCAGGTCGGGAGACCCAGTACTTC. Its translation: CSAAGRETQYF.

For this clone: A read error may explain this, as a much larger clone is one base away. The CDR3 DNA is TGTGCCATCAGTGTCCCGGCGGGGGGACTAGCGGGAGTGTCCCTCACAGATACGCAGTATTTT. Its translation is CAISVPAGGLAGVSLTDTQYF. The rearrangement links TRBV10-3 to TRBJ2-3; 14 bases fit TRBD2. The germline V gene has CDR1 ENHRY and CDR2 SYGVKD. J lost 2 bases, V lost 4 bases, and 17 bases had no gene match. The CDR3 is made up of 21 amino acids.

This clone was counted many times. The chain combines TRBV9 with TRBJ2-5, with D unresolved. This CDR3 region has 12 residues. V lost 4 bases, J lost 9 bases, and 13 bases lay in between. CDR1 is SGDLS and CDR2 is YYNGEE in the germline V gene. In DNA, the CDR3 is TGTGCCAGCAGCTCGGACGTCGGAGCCCAGTACTTC. This translates into CASSSDVGAQYF. The full variable domain, completed using reference TRBV9 and TRBJ2-5, is DSGVTQTPKHLITATGQRVTLRCSPRSGDLSVYWYQQSLDQGLQFLIQYYNGEERAKGNILERFSAQQFPDLHSELNLSSLELGDSALYFCASSSDVGAQYFGPGTRLLVL.

The chain links TRBV10-3 to TRBJ1-1, with a weak D call TRBD1 (5 bases). The germline V gene has CDR1 ENHRY and CDR2 SYGVKD. V shed 6 bases and J shed 8 bases, with 19 bases lying between them. The CDR3 has 14 amino acids. CDR3: CAIRPGALNREAFF. CDR3 in DNA: TGTGCCATCAGGCCTGGGGCGCTAAACAGGGAAGCTTTCTTT.

This clone was detected a few times. The V and J genes are TRBV10-3 and TRBJ2-2; 12 positions agree with TRBD2. J lost 5 bases, V lost 2 bases, and 6 bases had no gene match. The CDR3 has 17 residues. Germline values: CDR1 ENHRY, CDR2 SYGVKD. The CDR3, as DNA: TGTGCCATCAGTGAGGTGACTAGCGGGAGTGGGACCGGGGAGCTGTTTTTT. Residues: CAISEVTSGSGTGELFF.

This clone was recorded many times. The CDR3 DNA sequence: TGCAGTGCCAATACTTTGGGGACAGGGGGAGCCTACGAGCAGTACTTC. This translates into CSANTLGTGGAYEQYF. The chain joins TRBV20-1 to TRBJ2-7; 11 nucleotides align to TRBD1. V was clipped by 6 bases and J by 2 bases; unmatched bases: 12. The length of the CDR3 is 16 residues. Germline V lookup: CDR1 DFQATT, CDR2 SNEGSKA (reference sequence).